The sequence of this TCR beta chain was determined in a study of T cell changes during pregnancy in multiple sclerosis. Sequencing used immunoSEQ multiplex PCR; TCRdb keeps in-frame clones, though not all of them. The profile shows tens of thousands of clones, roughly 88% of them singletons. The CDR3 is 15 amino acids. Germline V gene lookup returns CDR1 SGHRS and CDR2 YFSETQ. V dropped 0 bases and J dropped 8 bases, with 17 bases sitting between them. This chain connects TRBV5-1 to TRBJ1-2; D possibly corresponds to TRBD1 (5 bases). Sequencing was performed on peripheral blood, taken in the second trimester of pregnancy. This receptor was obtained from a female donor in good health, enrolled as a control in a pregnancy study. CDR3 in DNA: TGCGCCAGCAGCTTGGTCCAGGGTCGCGAGACCGGCTACACCTTC. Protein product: CASSLVQGRETGYTF.